The T cell receptor (beta chain) described here comes from a study of vaccination and CD4 T cells after COVID-19. Study details: According to the study, participants were given two doses of BNT162b2 or mRNA-1273 vaccine. Once diagnosed, patients had post-COVID samples drawn a median 101 days later (range 35 to 161).

Treatment in this sample: approximately nine-day PBMC culture with coronavirus spike peptide pools or control peptides (ViraFEST assay). The CDR3 consists of 16 residues. Germline V gene lookup returns CDR1 SGDLS and CDR2 YYNGEE. V lost 5 bases, J lost 4 bases, and 13 bases stayed unmatched. An Oncomine TCR Beta short-read assay was used to sequence the DNA from cultured CD4+ T cells. MiXCR, run by TCRdb on the PCR reads, gives a single entry per CDR3 protein. The table has fewer than 5,500 distinct CDR3 sequences, around 20% seen once; the top ten hold more than 20%. For this clonotype: The antigen is undetermined.

The receptor's source is a human donor who had recovered from COVID-19. Material: CD4+ T cells from blood, cultured in vitro. The chain employs TRBV9 and TRBJ2-5; 8 positions match TRBD2. This CDR3 is CASRASGRGGGETQYF. Written as DNA, the CDR3 is TGTGCCAGCAGGGCTAGCGGGCGGGGAGGCGGAGAGACCCAGTACTTC.